The clone carrying this T cell receptor (beta chain) showed up just a few times. TCR beta CDR3 regions were amplified from RNA transcripts. First-round RT-PCR targeting the TCR CDR3 was performed with the HTBI primer set. TCRdb independently ran MiXCR on the multiplex PCR reads; one entry per CDR3 protein. The table records around 200,000 distinct CDR3 sequences, around 16% of them present only once. This sample was included in a study of T cells in Graves' hyperthyroidism and ophthalmopathy. Study-wide context: Peripheral blood was collected at initial diagnosis, before any treatment.

Germline-derived CDR1 and CDR2 are SNHLY and FYNNEI. The CDR3 contains 15 residues. With 2 bases clipped from V and 1 base from J, the junction kept 2 bases outside the gene matches. Hyperthyroidism in the patients, aged 18 to 65, was newly diagnosed and under 2 months in duration. This receptor was obtained from a middle-aged man with Graves' hyperthyroidism. This chain links TRBV2 with TRBJ1-2; TRBD1 aligns across 9 bases. Sequenced sample: blood. CDR3 nucleotide sequence: TGTGCCAGCAGTGAACGACAGGGGGTTAACTATGGCTACACCTTC. It encodes CASSERQGVNYGYTF. The variable domain in full, completed from reference TRBV2 and TRBJ1-2, reads EPEVTQTPSHQVTQMGQEVILRCVPISNHLYFYWYRQILGQKVEFLVSFYNNEISEKSEIFDDQFSVERPDGSNFTLKIRSTKLEDSAMYFCASSERQGVNYGYTFGSGTRLTVV.